The 26 T cell receptor beta chains below all came from one sample that was sequenced in a study of follicular helper T cells after annual influenza vaccination. Method: immunoSEQ multiplex PCR; TCRdb's copy keeps in-frame clones and lacks some. The sample contains 8,500 to 11,000 clones, 75% to 90% of which appear only once. Time point of the sample: 2015-2016 season, 7 days after influenza vaccination. The sample in question was CXCR5- memory CD4+ T cells sorted from blood, obtained 7 days after influenza vaccination. The receptors here all came from an adult who received the influenza vaccine.

The chain joins TRBV7-2 to TRBJ2-7, with D uncertain. The CDR3 totals 14 residues. Germline V gives CDR1 SGHTA, CDR2 FQGNSA. Trimming took off 1 base at V and 3 bases at J, with 10 bases between the two ends. CDR3 bases: TGTGCCAGCAGCTTAGATCCGGGCGGCTACGAGCAGTACTTC. The encoded protein is CASSLDPGGYEQYF.

The chain carries TRBV18 and TRBJ1-3; D unresolved. Trimming pared 3 bases from V and 0 bases from J, leaving 12 bases between. From germline, CDR1 is KGHSH and CDR2 LQKENI. The CDR3 covers 16 residues. In nucleotides, the CDR3 is TGTGCCAGCTCACCTAGGAAAGAGAGCTCTGGAAACACCATATATTTT. This gives the protein CASSPRKESSGNTIYF.

This chain links TRBV10-2 with TRBJ2-7; 9 bases match TRBD2. This CDR3 region has 15 residues. Germline V gene sequence: CDR1 WSHSY, CDR2 SAAADI. V was clipped by 6 bases and J by 0 bases; unmatched bases: 6. CDR3 coding DNA: TGCGCCAGCAGGGTTGGGCGGGGGGGCTCCTACGAGCAGTACTTC. Protein sequence: CASRVGRGGSYEQYF.

The chain joins TRBV2 to TRBJ2-1; the D gene is possibly TRBD2 (5 bases). CDR1 and CDR2 (germline): SNHLY, FYNNEI. This CDR3 is 12 amino acids long. V gave up 3 bases and J gave up 15 bases, with 15 bases separating them. DNA of the CDR3: TGTGCCAGCAGTGAGCGGGCCCGAACCGGGTTCTTC. Translating gives CASSERARTGFF.

This rearrangement joins TRBV2 to TRBJ2-5, with D perhaps being TRBD1 or TRBD2 (5 bases each). In germline, CDR1 is SNHLY, CDR2 FYNNEI. This CDR3 spans 15 amino acids. Trimming left V 6 bases short and J 2 bases short, with 16 bases between. In DNA form, the CDR3 reads TGTGCCAGCAGCCTGAATGGTGGGGGACAAGAGACCCAGTACTTC. Translation gives CASSLNGGGQETQYF. The full variable domain, in which reference TRBV2 and TRBJ2-5 provide the parts outside the CDR3, is EPEVTQTPSHQVTQMGQEVILRCVPISNHLYFYWYRQILGQKVEFLVSFYNNEISEKSEIFDDQFSVERPDGSNFTLKIRSTKLEDSAMYFCASSLNGGGQETQYFGPGTRLLVL.

V is TRBV9 and J is TRBJ2-1; 14 nucleotides align to TRBD2. Germline lookup yields CDR1 SGDLS and CDR2 YYNGEE. The CDR3 runs to 16 residues. Trimming at V came to 0 bases and at J to 9 bases, leaving 5 bases not matched to a gene. The CDR3 DNA is TGTGCCAGCAGCGTAGGACTAGCGGGGGGGCCGAGTGAGCAGTTCTTC. The encoded protein is CASSVGLAGGPSEQFF.

The chain employs TRBV30 and TRBJ2-4; 10 nucleotides align to TRBD1. The CDR3 spans 13 residues. Looked up from germline, CDR1 is GTSNPN and CDR2 is SVGIG (reference sequence). Trimming took 2 bases from V and 9 from J; bases not matched to a gene: 4. The CDR3 sequence is CAWSRQGAGIQYF. In nucleotides, the CDR3 is TGTGCCTGGAGTCGACAGGGGGCCGGCATTCAGTACTTC.

V usage is TRBV19 and J usage is TRBJ1-4; D might be TRBD1 (6 bases). This CDR3 is built from 17 residues. V lost 6 bases, J lost 3 bases, and 20 bases lay in between. The germline CDR1 and CDR2 sequences are LNHDA and SQIVND (reference sequence). The DNA for the CDR3 is TGTGCCAGTAGCTCCAAGGGGGGGGCTCTGGCTAATGAAAAACTGTTTTTT. This translates into CASSSKGGALANEKLFF.

The chain combines TRBV15 with TRBJ2-3; D is unclear. Trimming cost V 0 bases and J 4 bases, with 8 bases left between them. The CDR3 covers 14 residues. Germline lookup yields CDR1 LNHNV and CDR2 YYDKDF (reference sequence). The CDR3 is CATSRDRASDTQYF. DNA for the CDR3: TGTGCCACCAGCAGAGATCGGGCCTCAGATACGCAGTATTTT.

The chain is built from TRBV6-6 and TRBJ1-2; D remains ambiguous. Germline values: CDR1 MNHNY, CDR2 SVGAGI (reference sequence). V was pared by 4 bases and J by 5 bases, with 14 bases between. The CDR3 contains 14 residues. This CDR3 is CASSFTQSGYGYTF. The DNA for the CDR3 is TGTGCCAGCAGTTTCACCCAGTCCGGTTATGGCTACACCTTC.

The chain joins TRBV12-5 to TRBJ1-1, with no clear D. Germline loops: CDR1 LGHNT, CDR2 FRNRAP. Trimming shortened V by 4 bases and J by 13 bases, and 22 bases separated the two germline ends. The CDR3 runs to 14 residues. The CDR3 loop is CASGSPSRPRKDFF. The DNA of the CDR3 is TGTGCTAGTGGTTCGCCGAGCAGGCCACGGAAGGATTTCTTT.

The CDR3 here is CASSKAASSMNTEAFF. The DNA for the CDR3 is TGTGCCAGCAGCAAGGCTGCCTCCTCCATGAACACTGAAGCTTTCTTT. This rearrangement joins TRBV5-8 to TRBJ1-1; no clear D gene. Germline loops: CDR1 SGHTS, CDR2 YDEGEE. The CDR3 length is 16 residues. Trimming took 4 bases from V and 0 from J, leaving 16 bases between them.

This chain uses TRBV28 with TRBJ1-2, with a weak D call TRBD1 (5 bases). Looked up from germline, CDR1 is MDHEN and CDR2 is SYDVKM. V was cut by 4 bases and J by 4 bases, with 19 bases left in between. The CDR3 loop spans 16 amino acids. CDR3: CASSSPTRTLGYGYTF. DNA for the CDR3: TGTGCCAGCAGTTCGCCCACAAGGACATTGGGCTATGGCTACACCTTC.

Note on this clone: Sequence at one end of the junction differs from germline and may be a read error. The V and J genes are TRBV5-6 and TRBJ2-7; TRBD2 might be the D (6 bases). Per the germline V gene, CDR1 is SGHDT and CDR2 is YYEEEE. The CDR3 has 12 residues. The CDR3 bases are TGTGCCAGCAGTTTGGGGGGCTACGAGCAGTACTTC. It codes for CASSLGGYEQYF.

The chain carries TRBV7-9 and TRBJ2-3; 9 positions match TRBD2. Germline V gives CDR1 SEHNR, CDR2 FQNEAQ (reference sequence). With V trimmed by 4 bases and J by 0 bases, 14 bases remained unmatched. CDR3 length: 19 residues. As DNA, the CDR3 is TGTGCCAGCAGCTCCCCTCAGATTCTAGCGGGGCGAAGCACAGATACGCAGTATTTT. It encodes CASSSPQILAGRSTDTQYF.

This sequence joins TRBV6-1 and TRBJ2-2, with D perhaps matching TRBD1 (6 bases). Germline loops: CDR1 MNHNS, CDR2 SASEGT. The CDR3 is 13 amino acids. Trimming shortened V by 4 bases and J by 6 bases, and 9 bases separated the two germline ends. CDR3 in amino acids: CASSAQGSGELFF. In DNA form, the CDR3 reads TGTGCCAGCAGTGCGCAGGGGTCCGGGGAGCTGTTTTTT.

This clone appeared a single time. The chain is built from TRBV9 and TRBJ1-1; no clear D gene. Between the trimmed V and J ends, which lost 3 bases and 0 bases, there was a span of 9 bases. The CDR3 totals 14 residues. Germline lookup yields CDR1 SGDLS and CDR2 YYNGEE. This CDR3 reads CASSAQQMNTEAFF. For the CDR3, the DNA is TGTGCCAGCAGCGCACAGCAAATGAACACTGAAGCTTTCTTT.

The J gene is TRBJ1-2, the V gene TRBV19; TRBD1 matches at 12 bases. V lost 5 bases and J lost 1; bases outside the gene matches: 14. This CDR3 is 19 amino acids long. Germline values: CDR1 LNHDA, CDR2 SQIVND (reference sequence). The CDR3 loop is CASSSRGQGAILLNYGYTF. In nucleotides, the CDR3 is TGTGCCAGTAGTTCCCGGGGACAGGGGGCGATTCTGCTTAACTATGGCTACACCTTC.

This sequence joins TRBV4-1 and TRBJ2-4, with 8 positions matching TRBD2. The CDR3 covers 16 residues. J lost 2 bases, V lost 3 bases, and 6 bases had no gene match. From germline, CDR1 is MGHRA and CDR2 YSYEKL. The CDR3 nucleotides are TGCGCCAGCAGCCACCCCGGGAGGGATACCAAAAACATTCAGTACTTC. The encoded protein is CASSHPGRDTKNIQYF.

CDR3 protein: CASSSYGRSGANVLTF. The CDR3 bases are TGTGCCAGCAGTTCCTACGGCCGCTCTGGGGCCAACGTCCTGACTTTC. The chain is built from TRBV28 and TRBJ2-6; D is ambiguous. Germline-derived CDR1 and CDR2 are MDHEN and SYDVKM. CDR3 length equals 16 residues. V lost 4 bases, J lost 0 bases, and 10 bases lay in between.

This rearrangement joins TRBV30 to TRBJ2-2; D gene unclear. This CDR3 has 13 amino acids. Germline CDR1 GTSNPN, CDR2 SVGIG (reference sequence). Trimming cost V 2 bases and J 4 bases, with 8 bases left between them. CDR3 region: CAWSYPSTGELFF. Written as DNA, the CDR3 is TGTGCCTGGAGTTATCCTAGCACCGGGGAGCTGTTTTTT.

V is TRBV27 and J is TRBJ2-7; 7 bases line up with TRBD1. V was pared by 5 bases and J by 4 bases, with 11 bases of the junction left unmatched. Germline V gives CDR1 MNHEY, CDR2 SMNVEV (reference sequence). This CDR3 region has 15 residues. CDR3 DNA: TGTGCCAGCAGTCCGCCGGACAGGTTTTATTACGAGCAGTACTTC. Translating it yields CASSPPDRFYYEQYF.

The rearrangement uses TRBV7-9 and TRBJ2-2, with TRBD1 matching over 9 bases. The J segment lost 6 bases and the V segment lost 2 bases, leaving 10 bases of the junction unmatched. CDR1 and CDR2 (germline): SEHNR, FQNEAQ (reference sequence). This CDR3 is 17 amino acids long. Here the CDR3 DNA reads TGTGCCAGCAGCTTACCTTTTAGGACAGGGGTGGCCGGGGAGCTGTTTTTT. It encodes CASSLPFRTGVAGELFF.

The chain has TRBV7-9 and TRBJ2-1, with 12 nucleotides matching TRBD2. This CDR3 has 15 amino acids. Unmatched junction bases numbered 3, after V lost 5 bases and J lost 4 bases. CDR1 is SEHNR and CDR2 is FQNEAQ in the germline V gene (reference sequence). CDR3 loop: CASSLTSGGYNEQFF. CDR3 nucleotides: TGTGCCAGCAGCCTGACTAGCGGGGGATACAATGAGCAGTTCTTC.

The chain has TRBV5-1 and TRBJ2-4; 9 bases match TRBD1. V shed 4 bases and J 0 bases; nucleotides not matched to a gene: 14. This CDR3 has 19 residues. Looked up from germline, CDR1 is SGHRS and CDR2 is YFSETQ. The CDR3 protein is CASSASQGTGRLAKNIQYF. Here the CDR3 DNA reads TGCGCCAGCAGCGCAAGCCAAGGGACAGGGAGATTAGCCAAAAACATTCAGTACTTC.

This clone was seen just once. V usage is TRBV7-9 and J usage is TRBJ2-7; no clear D gene. The CDR3 is 17 residues long. The germline V and J ends were trimmed by 0 bases and 0 bases, with 15 bases remaining between them. Germline V gives CDR1 SEHNR, CDR2 FQNEAQ (reference sequence). The CDR3 loop is CASSLAYIDSSSYEQYF. The CDR3 bases are TGTGCCAGCAGCTTAGCCTACATCGATTCTAGCTCCTACGAGCAGTACTTC.